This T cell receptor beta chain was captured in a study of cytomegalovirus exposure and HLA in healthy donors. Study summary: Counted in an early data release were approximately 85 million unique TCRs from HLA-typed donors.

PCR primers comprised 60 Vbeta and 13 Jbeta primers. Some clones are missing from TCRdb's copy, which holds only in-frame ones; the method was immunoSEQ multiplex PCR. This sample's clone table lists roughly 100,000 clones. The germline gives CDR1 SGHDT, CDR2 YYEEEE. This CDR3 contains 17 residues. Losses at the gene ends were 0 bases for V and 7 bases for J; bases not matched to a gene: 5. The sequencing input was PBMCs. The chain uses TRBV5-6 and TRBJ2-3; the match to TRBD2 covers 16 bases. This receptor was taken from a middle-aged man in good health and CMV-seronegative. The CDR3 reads CASSLVGLAGGPNTQYF. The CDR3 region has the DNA TGTGCCAGCAGCTTGGTGGGACTAGCGGGAGGGCCAAATACGCAGTATTTT.